The source of this T cell receptor beta chain is a study of blood T cell repertoires in COVID-19. As for the study in general: In each case, the material was cDNA or gDNA derived from T cells, B-cell-depleted T cells, or PBMCs.

The data were produced by immunoSEQ multiplex PCR, yet TCRdb's version contains in-frame clones alone and is incomplete. The sample has some 150,000 clones; more than 85% are singletons. Germline lookup yields CDR1 MNHEY and CDR2 SVGAGI. This CDR3 region has 13 residues. V lost 3 bases, J lost 4 bases, and 10 bases lay in between. The sequenced sample consisted of PBMCs or T cells enriched from blood (not recorded which). This sequence originates from a human donor with acute COVID-19. The donor label of this sample is uncertain. The V call is TRBV6-5, the J call TRBJ2-7; the D is unclear. The CDR3 region has the DNA TGTGCCAGCAGTTATTCAGATTCGTACGAGCAGTACTTC. It yields the protein CASSYSDSYEQYF.